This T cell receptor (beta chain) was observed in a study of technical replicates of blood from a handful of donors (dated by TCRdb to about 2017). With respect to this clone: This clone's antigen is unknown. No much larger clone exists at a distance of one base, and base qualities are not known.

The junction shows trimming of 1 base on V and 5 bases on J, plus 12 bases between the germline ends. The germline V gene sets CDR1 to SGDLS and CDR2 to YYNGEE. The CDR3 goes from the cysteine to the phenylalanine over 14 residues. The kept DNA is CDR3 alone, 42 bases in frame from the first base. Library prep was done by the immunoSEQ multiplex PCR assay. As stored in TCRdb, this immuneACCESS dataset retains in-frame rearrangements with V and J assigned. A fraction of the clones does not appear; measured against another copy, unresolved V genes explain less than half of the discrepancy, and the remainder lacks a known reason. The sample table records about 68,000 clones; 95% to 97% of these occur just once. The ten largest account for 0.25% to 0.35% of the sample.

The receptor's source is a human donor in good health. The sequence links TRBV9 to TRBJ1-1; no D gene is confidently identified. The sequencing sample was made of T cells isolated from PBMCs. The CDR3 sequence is CASSVKVTGTEAFF. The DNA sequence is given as TGTGCCAGCAGCGTAAAAGTAACGGGGACTGAAGCTTTCTTT.